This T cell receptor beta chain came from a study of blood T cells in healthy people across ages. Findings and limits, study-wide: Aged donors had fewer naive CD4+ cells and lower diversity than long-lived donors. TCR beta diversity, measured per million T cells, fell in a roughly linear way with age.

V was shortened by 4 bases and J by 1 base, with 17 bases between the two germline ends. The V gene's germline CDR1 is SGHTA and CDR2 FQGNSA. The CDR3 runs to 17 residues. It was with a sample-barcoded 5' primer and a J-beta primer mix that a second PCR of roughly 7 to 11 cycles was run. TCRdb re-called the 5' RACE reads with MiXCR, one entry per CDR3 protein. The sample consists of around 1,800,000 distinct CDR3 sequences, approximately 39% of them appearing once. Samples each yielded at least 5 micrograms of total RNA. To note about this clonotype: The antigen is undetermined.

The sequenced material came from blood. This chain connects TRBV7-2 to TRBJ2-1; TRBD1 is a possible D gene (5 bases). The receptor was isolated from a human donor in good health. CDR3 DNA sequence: TGTGCCAGCAGCTCCAGGGTATCCCGTTCTTCCTACAATGAGCAGTTCTTC. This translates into CASSSRVSRSSYNEQFF.